A selection of T cell receptor beta chains follows, all from one sample in a study of shared clonotypes between healthy human individuals. Using immunoSEQ multiplex PCR, the repertoire was profiled, and TCRdb retains in-frame clones only, with some absent. The table includes fewer than 850,000 clones, less than 95% detected once. Sequencing was performed on memory CD8+ T cells from PBMCs. The receptors originated from a man in his late teens or twenties in good health. Some clones in this sample may be carry-over from other donors' samples. Both conserved end residues are part of each CDR3. The D gene is left open where the match is weak. Clone size appears in some rows only: once, few, many, or a class for an expanded clone.

abundance: .; d_gene: .; j_gene: TRBJ1-1; v_gene: TRBV11-2; CDR3aa: CASSLMRGGNTEAFF; CDR3nt: TGTGCCAGCAGCTTAATGCGAGGGGGAAACACTGAAGCTTTCTTT
abundance: .; d_gene: .; j_gene: TRBJ2-6; v_gene: TRBV21-1; CDR3aa: CASSYLPRLAGSSGANVLTF; CDR3nt: TGTGCCAGCAGCTACCTGCCCCGGCTAGCGGGATCCTCTGGGGCCAACGTCCTGACTTTC
abundance: .; d_gene: .; j_gene: TRBJ2-7; v_gene: TRBV9; CDR3aa: CASSDPRDGMSYEQYF; CDR3nt: TGTGCCAGCAGCGACCCCCGGGACGGAATGTCCTACGAGCAGTACTTC
abundance: .; d_gene: TRBD2; j_gene: TRBJ2-7; v_gene: TRBV27; CDR3aa: CASSPGLAGAEEQYF; CDR3nt: TGTGCCAGCAGTCCGGGACTAGCGGGAGCTGAAGAGCAGTACTTC
abundance: .; d_gene: .; j_gene: TRBJ2-7; v_gene: TRBV7-3; CDR3aa: CASSFGSSYEQYF; CDR3nt: TGTGCCAGCAGCTTCGGGAGCTCCTACGAGCAGTACTTC
abundance: once; d_gene: .; j_gene: TRBJ1-1; v_gene: TRBV19; CDR3aa: CASSMFPGTEAFF; CDR3nt: TGTGCCAGTAGTATGTTCCCCGGGACAGAAGCTTTCTTT
abundance: .; d_gene: .; j_gene: TRBJ2-2; v_gene: TRBV6-5; CDR3aa: CASSYGPGKELFF; CDR3nt: TGTGCCAGCAGTTACGGACCCGGGAAGGAGCTGTTTTTT
abundance: .; d_gene: .; j_gene: TRBJ2-7; v_gene: TRBV27; CDR3aa: CASSLPGAYEQYF; CDR3nt: TGTGCCAGCAGCCTCCCGGGAGCCTACGAGCAGTACTTC
abundance: .; d_gene: TRBD2; j_gene: TRBJ2-7; v_gene: TRBV9; CDR3aa: CASSPNPPGTTYEQYF; CDR3nt: TGTGCCAGCAGCCCTAATCCCCCCGGGACTACCTACGAGCAGTACTTC
abundance: .; d_gene: TRBD1; j_gene: TRBJ2-7; v_gene: TRBV27; CDR3aa: CASSWDRAGEQYF; CDR3nt: TGTGCCAGCAGTTGGGACAGGGCAGGCGAGCAGTACTTC
abundance: .; d_gene: .; j_gene: TRBJ2-7; v_gene: TRBV6-1; CDR3aa: CASSSGSGFSYEQYF; CDR3nt: TGTGCCAGCAGTTCGGGGAGCGGGTTCTCCTACGAGCAGTACTTC
abundance: once; d_gene: .; j_gene: TRBJ1-3; v_gene: TRBV28; CDR3aa: CASSRGTDSGNTIYF; CDR3nt: TGTGCCAGCAGTAGAGGGACGGACTCTGGAAACACCATATATTTT
abundance: .; d_gene: .; j_gene: TRBJ2-1; v_gene: TRBV9; CDR3aa: CASSSRLNEQFF; CDR3nt: TGTGCCAGCAGTTCTAGACTGAATGAGCAGTTCTTC
abundance: .; d_gene: TRBD1; j_gene: TRBJ2-3; v_gene: TRBV4-3; CDR3aa: CASSLRQGTSTDTQYF; CDR3nt: TGCGCCAGCAGCCTAAGACAGGGAACTAGCACAGATACGCAGTATTTT
abundance: .; d_gene: TRBD1; j_gene: TRBJ1-5; v_gene: TRBV2; CDR3aa: CASSLQGASNQPQHF; CDR3nt: TGTGCCAGCAGTCTACAGGGGGCGAGCAATCAGCCCCAGCATTTT
abundance: .; d_gene: .; j_gene: TRBJ2-7; v_gene: TRBV27; CDR3aa: CASSLSAESSYEQYF; CDR3nt: TGTGCCAGCAGTTTATCAGCAGAGAGCTCCTACGAGCAGTACTTC
abundance: .; d_gene: .; j_gene: TRBJ1-2; v_gene: TRBV6-1; CDR3aa: CASSDPLVMPGGYTF; CDR3nt: TGTGCCAGCAGTGACCCCCTGGTAATGCCAGGCGGCTACACCTTC
abundance: .; d_gene: TRBD2; j_gene: TRBJ2-7; v_gene: TRBV9; CDR3aa: CASSGAAGDEQYF; CDR3nt: TGTGCCAGCAGCGGGGCAGCGGGAGACGAGCAGTACTTC
abundance: few; d_gene: .; j_gene: TRBJ2-1; v_gene: TRBV7-9; CDR3aa: CASSPYNEQFF; CDR3nt: TGTGCCAGCAGCCCTTACAATGAGCAGTTCTTC
abundance: .; d_gene: .; j_gene: TRBJ2-7; v_gene: TRBV27; CDR3aa: CASSLFHGGGGYEQYF; CDR3nt: TGTGCCAGCAGTTTATTTCATGGCGGCGGAGGGTACGAGCAGTACTTC
abundance: few; d_gene: .; j_gene: TRBJ1-1; v_gene: TRBV9; CDR3aa: CASTRTVNTEAFF; CDR3nt: TGTGCCAGCACCCGGACGGTGAACACTGAAGCTTTCTTT
abundance: .; d_gene: .; j_gene: TRBJ2-1; v_gene: TRBV11-2; CDR3aa: CASSHTIGDPYNEQFF; CDR3nt: TGTGCCAGCAGCCATACCATAGGCGATCCCTACAATGAGCAGTTCTTC
abundance: many; d_gene: TRBD1; j_gene: TRBJ2-2; v_gene: TRBV4-3; CDR3aa: CASSQERTTGVAGELFF; CDR3nt: TGCGCCAGCAGCCAAGAGCGGACCACAGGGGTCGCCGGGGAGCTGTTTTTT
abundance: .; d_gene: .; j_gene: TRBJ2-2; v_gene: TRBV9; CDR3aa: CASSARSTGELFF; CDR3nt: TGTGCCAGCAGCGCCCGGAGCACCGGGGAGCTGTTTTTT
abundance: once; d_gene: .; j_gene: TRBJ1-5; v_gene: TRBV6-4; CDR3aa: CASTRPPTENHSNQPQHF; CDR3nt: TGTGCCAGCACCCGACCGCCTACGGAGAATCATAGCAATCAGCCCCAGCATTTT
abundance: .; d_gene: .; j_gene: TRBJ2-3; v_gene: TRBV28; CDR3aa: CASSPREGTQYF; CDR3nt: TGTGCCAGCAGTCCCCGAGAAGGTACGCAGTATTTT
abundance: .; d_gene: TRBD2; j_gene: TRBJ2-3; v_gene: TRBV16; CDR3aa: CASSLPAGGPVDTQYF; CDR3nt: TGTGCCAGCAGCCTCCCAGCGGGAGGGCCAGTGGATACGCAGTATTTT
abundance: .; d_gene: .; j_gene: TRBJ2-5; v_gene: TRBV7-6; CDR3aa: CASSTSQETQYF; CDR3nt: TGTGCCAGCAGCACCAGTCAAGAGACCCAGTACTTC
abundance: .; d_gene: .; j_gene: TRBJ1-2; v_gene: TRBV28; CDR3aa: CASSLRGGFGYTF; CDR3nt: TGTGCCAGCAGTTTACGTGGAGGATTTGGCTACACCTTC
abundance: .; d_gene: TRBD1; j_gene: TRBJ1-1; v_gene: TRBV18; CDR3aa: CASSPRDRGAEAFF; CDR3nt: TGTGCCAGCTCACCAAGGGACAGGGGCGCTGAAGCTTTCTTT
abundance: once; d_gene: .; j_gene: TRBJ1-4; v_gene: TRBV5-6; CDR3aa: CALRGNQFF; CDR3nt: TGTGCTCTCCGGGGCAATCAGTTTTTT
abundance: .; d_gene: TRBD1; j_gene: TRBJ2-7; v_gene: TRBV7-9; CDR3aa: CASSLLGQAYEQYF; CDR3nt: TGTGCCAGCAGCTTATTGGGACAGGCCTACGAGCAGTACTTC
abundance: many; d_gene: .; j_gene: TRBJ1-1; v_gene: TRBV2; CDR3aa: CASSISRPPAEAFF; CDR3nt: TGTGCCAGCAGTATCTCGAGGCCCCCGGCTGAAGCTTTCTTT
abundance: .; d_gene: .; j_gene: TRBJ2-5; v_gene: TRBV9; CDR3aa: CASSVGGSQQETQYF; CDR3nt: TGTGCCAGCAGCGTAGGGGGCAGTCAACAAGAGACCCAGTACTTC
abundance: once; d_gene: TRBD1; j_gene: TRBJ1-1; v_gene: TRBV5-1; CDR3aa: CASSFRGQARNTEAFF; CDR3nt: TGCGCCAGCAGCTTTAGAGGACAGGCAAGGAACACTGAAGCTTTCTTT
abundance: .; d_gene: TRBD2; j_gene: TRBJ2-7; v_gene: TRBV7-9; CDR3aa: CASSLPSSGKTYEQYF; CDR3nt: TGTGCCAGCAGCTTACCCTCTAGCGGAAAGACCTACGAGCAGTACTTC
abundance: once; d_gene: TRBD2; j_gene: TRBJ2-1; v_gene: TRBV7-8; CDR3aa: CASSLWGTSATNEQFF; CDR3nt: TGTGCCAGCAGCTTATGGGGGACTAGCGCGACCAATGAGCAGTTCTTC